This is a list of T cell receptor beta chains from one sample in a study of cytomegalovirus exposure and HLA in healthy donors. Clones were read by immunoSEQ multiplex PCR, and TCRdb kept only the in-frame ones, dropping some. The sample shows some 80,000 clones, roughly 79% of them seen only once. The sample taken for sequencing was PBMCs. The receptors originated from a young man in good health and CMV-seropositive. Each CDR3 is given with its conserved first and last residue. D genes are given only for firm matches. The listing skips clone size in some rows; elsewhere it reads once, few, many or a size class.

clone_size: -; d_call: -; v_call: TRBV27; j_call: TRBJ2-1; cdr3_aa: CASSLLRGEQFF; cdr3_nt: TGTGCCAGCAGTTTATTAAGGGGTGAGCAGTTCTTC
clone_size: -; d_call: TRBD1; v_call: TRBV4-1; j_call: TRBJ1-1; cdr3_aa: CASSPIQGGSPEAFF; cdr3_nt: TGCGCCAGCAGCCCGATCCAGGGGGGCTCCCCTGAAGCTTTCTTT
clone_size: -; d_call: -; v_call: TRBV6-5; j_call: TRBJ1-5; cdr3_aa: CASSNSLSNQPQHF; cdr3_nt: TGTGCCAGCAGTAACAGCCTAAGCAATCAGCCCCAGCATTTT
clone_size: -; d_call: -; v_call: TRBV4-1; j_call: TRBJ2-1; cdr3_aa: CASSQVASNYNEQFF; cdr3_nt: TGCGCCAGCAGCCAAGTGGCTAGTAACTACAATGAGCAGTTCTTC
clone_size: few; d_call: -; v_call: TRBV6-5; j_call: TRBJ1-1; cdr3_aa: CASSYASRGTEAFF; cdr3_nt: TGTGCCAGCAGTTACGCCTCTCGAGGGACTGAAGCTTTCTTT
clone_size: few; d_call: TRBD1; v_call: TRBV6-6; j_call: TRBJ1-1; cdr3_aa: CASSPRQGLNTEAFF; cdr3_nt: TGTGCCAGCAGCCCCCGACAGGGTCTGAACACTGAAGCTTTCTTT
clone_size: -; d_call: TRBD1; v_call: TRBV5-4; j_call: TRBJ1-1; cdr3_aa: CASSKTGGRYTEAFF; cdr3_nt: TGTGCCAGCAGCAAAACAGGGGGCAGGTACACTGAAGCTTTCTTT
clone_size: -; d_call: TRBD1; v_call: TRBV2; j_call: TRBJ2-2; cdr3_aa: CASSERQGAGGELFF; cdr3_nt: TGTGCCAGCAGTGAAAGGCAGGGGGCCGGCGGGGAGCTGTTTTTT
clone_size: -; d_call: -; v_call: TRBV5-8; j_call: TRBJ1-5; cdr3_aa: CASSLGGYQPQHF; cdr3_nt: TGTGCCAGCAGCCTCGGGGGGTACCAGCCCCAGCATTTT
clone_size: -; d_call: -; v_call: TRBV28; j_call: TRBJ1-2; cdr3_aa: CASSHTQGGYGYTF; cdr3_nt: TGTGCCAGCAGCCACACGCAGGGCGGCTATGGCTACACCTTC
clone_size: -; d_call: TRBD2; v_call: TRBV6-6; j_call: TRBJ2-1; cdr3_aa: CASSYPLAGPYNEQFF; cdr3_nt: TGTGCCAGCAGTTACCCCCTAGCGGGACCATACAATGAGCAGTTCTTC
clone_size: few; d_call: -; v_call: TRBV6-1; j_call: TRBJ2-1; cdr3_aa: CATSRTSNEQFF; cdr3_nt: TGTGCCACCTCAAGGACTTCCAATGAGCAGTTCTTC
clone_size: -; d_call: TRBD1; v_call: TRBV25-1; j_call: TRBJ1-1; cdr3_aa: CASSDPTGGRTEAFF; cdr3_nt: TGTGCCAGCAGTGACCCGACAGGGGGACGCACTGAAGCTTTCTTT
clone_size: -; d_call: -; v_call: TRBV5-4; j_call: TRBJ2-7; cdr3_aa: CASSLVGGGGLEQYF; cdr3_nt: TGTGCCAGCAGCTTGGTCGGAGGGGGGGGTCTCGAGCAGTACTTC
clone_size: -; d_call: TRBD1; v_call: TRBV5-6; j_call: TRBJ2-1; cdr3_aa: CASSLGGQFGQFF; cdr3_nt: TGTGCCAGCAGCTTGGGGGGACAGTTTGGGCAGTTCTTC
clone_size: -; d_call: TRBD1; v_call: TRBV6-4; j_call: TRBJ1-1; cdr3_aa: CASSEIRGTEAFF; cdr3_nt: TGTGCCAGCAGTGAGATCAGGGGGACTGAAGCTTTCTTT
clone_size: -; d_call: -; v_call: TRBV5-1; j_call: TRBJ2-7; cdr3_aa: CASSRLDEQYF; cdr3_nt: TGCGCCAGCAGCCGACTCGACGAGCAGTACTTC
clone_size: -; d_call: TRBD1; v_call: TRBV10-3; j_call: TRBJ1-1; cdr3_aa: CAISGQGGEAFF; cdr3_nt: TGTGCCATCAGTGGACAGGGTGGGGAAGCTTTCTTT
clone_size: -; d_call: -; v_call: TRBV4-1; j_call: TRBJ2-7; cdr3_aa: CASSSQVGREVHEQYF; cdr3_nt: TGCGCCAGCAGCTCGCAGGTCGGCAGGGAAGTCCACGAGCAGTACTTC
clone_size: few; d_call: TRBD1; v_call: TRBV19; j_call: TRBJ1-5; cdr3_aa: CASSTGQARVNQPQHF; cdr3_nt: TGTGCCAGTAGTACGGGACAGGCCAGGGTCAATCAGCCCCAGCATTTT
clone_size: -; d_call: -; v_call: TRBV6-5; j_call: TRBJ1-2; cdr3_aa: CASSSTGRNYGYTF; cdr3_nt: TGTGCCAGCAGTTCGACAGGACGTAACTATGGCTACACCTTC
clone_size: -; d_call: -; v_call: TRBV18; j_call: TRBJ1-4; cdr3_aa: CASSPPGATNEKLFF; cdr3_nt: TGTGCCAGCTCACCCCCAGGTGCAACTAATGAAAAACTGTTTTTT
clone_size: -; d_call: -; v_call: TRBV6-5; j_call: TRBJ1-1; cdr3_aa: CASSPGNTEAFF; cdr3_nt: TGTGCCAGCAGCCCGGGGAACACTGAAGCTTTCTTT
clone_size: -; d_call: -; v_call: TRBV6-1; j_call: TRBJ1-2; cdr3_aa: CASSEAGGGGHYGYTF; cdr3_nt: TGTGCCAGCAGTGAAGCGGGTGGGGGCGGCCACTATGGCTACACCTTC
clone_size: -; d_call: TRBD2; v_call: TRBV28; j_call: TRBJ2-3; cdr3_aa: CASRGVAGSDTQYF; cdr3_nt: TGTGCCAGTCGGGGGGTAGCGGGGTCAGATACGCAGTATTTT
clone_size: -; d_call: TRBD2; v_call: TRBV4-1; j_call: TRBJ2-1; cdr3_aa: CASSQVAAGVFYNEQFF; cdr3_nt: TGCGCCAGCAGCCAAGTTGCAGCGGGGGTTTTTTACAATGAGCAGTTCTTC
clone_size: -; d_call: -; v_call: TRBV27; j_call: TRBJ1-2; cdr3_aa: CASSYSTGYGYTF; cdr3_nt: TGTGCCAGCAGTTACTCGACAGGATATGGCTACACCTTC
clone_size: -; d_call: TRBD1; v_call: TRBV19; j_call: TRBJ2-2; cdr3_aa: CAGGRDRAGELFF; cdr3_nt: TGTGCAGGGGGACGGGACAGGGCCGGGGAGCTGTTTTTT
clone_size: once; d_call: -; v_call: TRBV28; j_call: TRBJ1-4; cdr3_aa: CASENREKLFF; cdr3_nt: TGTGCCAGCGAAAACCGGGAGAAACTGTTTTTT
clone_size: -; d_call: -; v_call: TRBV9; j_call: TRBJ2-3; cdr3_aa: CATEELSTDTQYF; cdr3_nt: TGTGCTACCGAGGAGCTGAGCACAGATACGCAGTATTTT
clone_size: -; d_call: -; v_call: TRBV28; j_call: TRBJ2-6; cdr3_aa: CASSSPSSAGANVLTF; cdr3_nt: TGTGCCAGCAGTTCCCCCTCTAGTGCCGGGGCCAACGTCCTGACTTTC
clone_size: -; d_call: TRBD2; v_call: TRBV6-1; j_call: TRBJ2-7; cdr3_aa: CASRLTSTYEQYF; cdr3_nt: TGTGCCAGCAGGTTGACTAGCACCTACGAGCAGTACTTC
clone_size: -; d_call: -; v_call: TRBV6-5; j_call: TRBJ2-3; cdr3_aa: CASSLGGGFTDTQYF; cdr3_nt: TGTGCCAGCAGTCTAGGGGGGGGCTTCACAGATACGCAGTATTTT
clone_size: -; d_call: -; v_call: TRBV28; j_call: TRBJ1-5; cdr3_aa: CASSLNRVVQPQHF; cdr3_nt: TGTGCCAGCAGTTTAAACAGGGTTGTTCAGCCCCAGCATTTT
clone_size: -; d_call: -; v_call: TRBV28; j_call: TRBJ1-5; cdr3_aa: CASMWALSLKTYSNQPQHF; cdr3_nt: TGTGCCAGCATGTGGGCTTTGTCTTTGAAAACCTATAGCAATCAGCCCCAGCATTTT
clone_size: -; d_call: TRBD1; v_call: TRBV10-3; j_call: TRBJ2-3; cdr3_aa: CAISDRGDGTDTQYF; cdr3_nt: TGTGCCATCAGCGACAGGGGCGACGGCACAGATACGCAGTATTTT
clone_size: -; d_call: -; v_call: TRBV6-1; j_call: TRBJ1-1; cdr3_aa: CASTETFRNTEAFF; cdr3_nt: TGTGCCAGCACGGAGACTTTTCGAAACACTGAAGCTTTCTTT
clone_size: -; d_call: TRBD1; v_call: TRBV7-2; j_call: TRBJ1-1; cdr3_aa: CASSFYGQASQAFF; cdr3_nt: TGTGCCAGCAGCTTCTACGGACAGGCCAGTCAAGCTTTCTTT
clone_size: -; d_call: -; v_call: TRBV10-1; j_call: TRBJ2-1; cdr3_aa: CASSQGGNEQFF; cdr3_nt: TGCGCCAGCAGTCAGGGCGGCAATGAGCAGTTCTTC
clone_size: -; d_call: TRBD2; v_call: TRBV9; j_call: TRBJ2-7; cdr3_aa: CASSAYPSGGTYEQYF; cdr3_nt: TGTGCCAGCAGCGCCTATCCTAGCGGAGGAACCTACGAGCAGTACTTC
clone_size: -; d_call: TRBD1; v_call: TRBV5-5; j_call: TRBJ1-2; cdr3_aa: CASSSDRGPGYTF; cdr3_nt: TGTGCCAGCAGCTCCGACAGGGGGCCCGGCTACACCTTC
clone_size: few; d_call: -; v_call: TRBV6-5; j_call: TRBJ2-3; cdr3_aa: CASSLGREYTQYF; cdr3_nt: TGTGCCAGCAGCCTAGGCCGCGAGTATACGCAGTATTTT